A selection of T cell receptor beta chains follows, all from one sample in a study of lymphopenia after photon versus proton radiotherapy. The data were produced by immunoSEQ multiplex PCR, yet TCRdb's version contains in-frame clones alone and is incomplete. The sample consists of about 49,000 clones, around 83% of them appearing once. Sample: peripheral blood, taken from a patient treated with photon-based radiotherapy. Every receptor here comes from a man aged 50 to 60 with gastric cancer. Both conserved end residues are part of each CDR3. The D gene is left open where the match is weak. Clone size is shown for a subset of rows, as once, few, many or a class of expanded clone.

D gene	clone size	V gene	J gene	CDR3 protein	CDR3 DNA
TRBD1	few	TRBV19	TRBJ2-3	CASSMRTGLSTDTQYF	TGTGCCAGTAGTATGCGGACAGGGCTGAGCACAGATACGCAGTATTTT
.	.	TRBV10-1	TRBJ2-2	CASSSPGQINTGELFF	TGCGCCAGCAGTAGTCCAGGACAGATAAACACCGGGGAGCTGTTTTTT
.	once	TRBV7-2	TRBJ2-3	CASKLAADTQYF	TGTGCCAGCAAGCTAGCAGCCGATACGCAGTATTTT
TRBD1	.	TRBV4-2	TRBJ2-7	CASSQNFGQVYEQYF	TGTGCCAGCAGCCAAAACTTTGGACAGGTCTACGAGCAGTACTTC
TRBD2	once	TRBV5-1	TRBJ2-1	CASSSGLAGYYEQFF	TGCGCCAGCAGCTCCGGACTAGCGGGATACTATGAGCAGTTCTTC
.	.	TRBV5-6	TRBJ2-3	CASSLVGGAGTDTQYF	TGTGCCAGCAGCTTGGTCGGGGGCGCGGGCACAGATACGCAGTATTTT
.	.	TRBV7-6	TRBJ2-1	CASRTASYNEQFF	TGTGCCAGCAGGACGGCCTCCTACAATGAGCAGTTCTTC
TRBD1	few	TRBV7-9	TRBJ1-2	CASSSGTGGYYGYTF	TGTGCCAGCAGCTCAGGCACAGGGGGGTACTATGGCTACACCTTC
.	.	TRBV5-6	TRBJ1-2	CASSSRANYGYTF	TGTGCCAGCAGCTCCAGAGCTAACTATGGCTACACCTTC
TRBD1	.	TRBV6-1	TRBJ1-2	CASSQDRGRDGYTF	TGTGCCAGCAGCCAGGACAGGGGACGGGACGGCTACACCTTC
.	.	TRBV6-5	TRBJ2-5	CASRSIQETQYF	TGTGCCAGTCGGAGCATCCAAGAGACCCAGTACTTC
.	.	TRBV12-5	TRBJ2-7	CASGFDIPEEYYEQYF	TGTGCTAGTGGTTTCGATATACCCGAGGAATACTACGAGCAGTACTTC
.	.	TRBV18	TRBJ2-7	CASSPYETNYEQYF	TGTGCCAGCTCACCATACGAGACCAACTACGAGCAGTACTTC
TRBD1	.	TRBV5-1	TRBJ2-7	CASSRDRDEQYF	TGCGCCAGCAGCCGAGACAGGGACGAGCAGTACTTC
.	.	TRBV28	TRBJ2-1	CASSLETGEVDNEQFF	TGTGCCAGCAGCCTCGAAACGGGGGAGGTCGACAATGAGCAGTTCTTC
.	once	TRBV14	TRBJ2-1	CASSQKRGSNEQFF	TGTGCCAGCAGCCAAAAGAGGGGTAGCAATGAGCAGTTCTTC
TRBD2	.	TRBV5-4	TRBJ2-7	CASSLDGGKFGEQYF	TGTGCCAGCAGTTTGGACGGGGGGAAGTTTGGCGAGCAGTACTTC
.	few	TRBV7-3	TRBJ2-1	CASSPGASQYNEQFF	TGTGCCAGCAGCCCCGGGGCTAGCCAGTACAATGAGCAGTTCTTC
.	.	TRBV19	TRBJ2-1	CASSPQDRFDNEQFF	TGTGCCAGTAGTCCCCAAGACAGGTTTGACAATGAGCAGTTCTTC
.	.	TRBV28	TRBJ1-1	CASSLLGQGTEAFF	TGTGCCAGCAGTTTATTGGGGCAGGGCACTGAAGCTTTCTTT
.	few	TRBV29-1	TRBJ1-3	CSVDSGNTIYF	TGCAGCGTTGACTCGGGAAACACCATATATTTT
TRBD2	.	TRBV28	TRBJ2-2	CASSPGLALTMSSNTGELFF	TGTGCCAGCAGTCCCGGACTAGCGCTCACTATGAGCTCGAACACCGGGGAGCTGTTTTTT
TRBD2	.	TRBV11-2	TRBJ2-2	CASSLGRRTSENTGELFF	TGTGCCAGCAGCTTAGGAAGGCGGACTAGCGAGAACACCGGGGAGCTGTTTTTT
TRBD1	.	TRBV5-1	TRBJ2-7	CASSLQGDSYEQYF	TGCGCCAGCAGCTTGCAGGGGGATTCCTACGAGCAGTACTTC
.	.	TRBV19	TRBJ2-4	CASSIDRTVAKNIQYF	TGTGCCAGTAGTATCGACAGGACAGTAGCCAAAAACATTCAGTACTTC
TRBD2	.	TRBV7-2	TRBJ2-1	CASSSREGRNEQFF	TGTGCCAGCAGCTCGCGGGAGGGCCGTAATGAGCAGTTCTTC
TRBD1	.	TRBV28	TRBJ2-2	CASSWDREGGELFF	TGTGCCAGCAGTTGGGACAGGGAGGGCGGGGAGCTGTTTTTT
TRBD2	once	TRBV5-4	TRBJ2-7	CASSPREGFYEQYF	TGTGCCAGCAGCCCCAGGGAGGGATTCTACGAGCAGTACTTC